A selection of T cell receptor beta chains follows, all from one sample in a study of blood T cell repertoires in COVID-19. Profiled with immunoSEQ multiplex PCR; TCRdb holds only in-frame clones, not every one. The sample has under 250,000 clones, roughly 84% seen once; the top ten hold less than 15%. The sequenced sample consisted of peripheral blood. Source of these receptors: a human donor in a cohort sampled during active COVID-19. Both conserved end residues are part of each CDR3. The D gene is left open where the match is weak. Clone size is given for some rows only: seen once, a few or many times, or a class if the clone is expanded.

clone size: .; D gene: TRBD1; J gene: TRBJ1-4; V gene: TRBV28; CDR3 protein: CASSLTGGSEKLFF; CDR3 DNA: TGTGCCAGCAGTTTAACAGGGGGAAGTGAAAAACTGTTTTTT
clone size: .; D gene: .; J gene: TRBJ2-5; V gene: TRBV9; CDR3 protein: CASSSPTDQETQYF; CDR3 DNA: TGTGCCAGCAGCTCACCGACAGACCAAGAGACCCAGTACTTC
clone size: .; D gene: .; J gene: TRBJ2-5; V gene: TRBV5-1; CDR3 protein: CASPASHLNQETQYF; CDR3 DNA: TGCGCCAGCCCTGCGTCCCATCTTAACCAAGAGACCCAGTACTTC
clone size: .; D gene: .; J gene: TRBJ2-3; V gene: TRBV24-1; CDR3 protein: CATSDGSGTDLWGADTQYF; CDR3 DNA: TGTGCCACCAGTGATGGGTCCGGGACAGACCTTTGGGGGGCAGATACGCAGTATTTT
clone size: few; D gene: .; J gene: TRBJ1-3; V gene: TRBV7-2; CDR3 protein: CASSSQDVSGNTIYF; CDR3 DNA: TGTGCCAGCAGCTCACAGGACGTCTCTGGAAACACCATATATTTT
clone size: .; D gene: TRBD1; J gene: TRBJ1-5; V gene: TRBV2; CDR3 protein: CAGWTGGNQPQHF; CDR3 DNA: TGTGCCGGTTGGACAGGGGGCAATCAGCCCCAGCATTTT
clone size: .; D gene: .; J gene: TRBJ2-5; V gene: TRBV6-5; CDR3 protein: CASSPPRGETQYF; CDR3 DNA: TGTGCCAGCAGTCCCCCAAGAGGGGAGACCCAGTACTTC
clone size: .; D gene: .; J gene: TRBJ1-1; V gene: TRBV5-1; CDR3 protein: CASSLGHRNTEAFF; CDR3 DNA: TGCGCCAGCAGCTTGGGGCATCGGAACACTGAAGCTTTCTTT
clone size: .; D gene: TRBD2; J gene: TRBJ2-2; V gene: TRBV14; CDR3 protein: CASSLRLAGTDANTGELFF; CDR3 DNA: TGTGCCAGCAGCCTCAGACTAGCGGGAACCGACGCGAACACCGGGGAGCTGTTTTTT
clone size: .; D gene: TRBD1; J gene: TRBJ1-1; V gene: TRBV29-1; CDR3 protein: CSGEGDSAEAFF; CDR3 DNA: TGCAGCGGTGAAGGGGACAGCGCTGAAGCTTTCTTT
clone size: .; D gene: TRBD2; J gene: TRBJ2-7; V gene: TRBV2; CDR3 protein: CASSRWGPTGGLAGLQYEQYF; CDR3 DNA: TGTGCCAGCAGCCGATGGGGACCGACAGGGGGACTAGCGGGCCTTCAATACGAGCAGTACTTC